The 29 T cell receptor beta chains presented below share a single source sample, sequenced in a study of PD-1 blockade in classical Hodgkin lymphoma (dated by TCRdb to 2018 to 2020). Library preparation was by the immunoSEQ multiplex PCR assay. TCRdb's version of the immuneACCESS table is confined to in-frame rearrangements and falls short of the full clone set. An unresolved V gene accounts for under half of the shortfall where checked; the remainder is of unknown origin. The sample yields tens of thousands of clones; approximately 74% were counted once. 3% to 3.5% of the sample belongs to the ten largest clones. This sample's time point label indicates: cycle 2 day 1 (C2D1) of nivolumab. Every trial patient had relapsed after autologous stem cell transplantation, and cohorts A, B and C differed in prior brentuximab vedotin exposure. Source: peripheral blood mononuclear cells (PBMCs), taken before the second cycle of nivolumab. The receptors here all came from a human donor with classical Hodgkin lymphoma.

V and J are TRBV19 and TRBJ1-3; no reliable D call. Germline CDR1 is LNHDA and CDR2 is SQIVND (reference sequence). V was clipped by 8 bases and J by 3 bases, with 11 bases between them. This CDR3 spans 13 amino acids. The CDR3 here is CASGFSGGNTIYF. The CDR3 coding sequence is TGTGCCAGTGGTTTTTCGGGTGGAAACACCATATATTTT.

This rearrangement joins TRBV7-2 to TRBJ2-7; 7 bases map to TRBD2. CDR1 is SGHTA and CDR2 is FQGNSA in the germline V gene. V lost 2 bases to trimming and J lost 2 bases; unmatched junction nucleotides: 0. CDR3 length: 13 residues. The CDR3 sequence: CASSLSGAYEQYF. CDR3 nucleotide sequence: TGTGCCAGCAGCTTAAGCGGGGCCTACGAGCAGTACTTC. Looking up the rest from reference TRBV7-2 and TRBJ2-7 gives the full variable domain: GAGVSQSPSNKVTEKGKDVELRCDPISGHTALYWYRQSLGQGLEFLIYFQGNSAPDKSGLPSDRFSAERTGGSVSTLTIQRTQQEDSAVYLCASSLSGAYEQYFGPGTRLTVT.

This chain links TRBV27 with TRBJ2-1, with no clear D. Trimming took off 2 bases at V and 8 bases at J, with 13 bases between the two ends. Germline assignment: CDR1 MNHEY and CDR2 SMNVEV (reference sequence). The CDR3 has 14 amino acids. CDR3 nucleotides: TGTGCCAGCAGTTTAATAGGTGGGGTCGATGAGCAGTTCTTC. Translated, it gives CASSLIGGVDEQFF.

V gene TRBV19 combines with J gene TRBJ1-2; D gene unclear. V shed 3 bases and J shed 4 bases, with 9 bases lying between them. CDR1 and CDR2 (germline): LNHDA, SQIVND (reference sequence). The CDR3 totals 13 residues. CDR3 protein: CASSIRPGYGYTF. Written as DNA, the CDR3 is TGTGCCAGTAGTATCCGGCCTGGCTATGGCTACACCTTC.

The chain recombines TRBV19 with TRBJ1-4; D ambiguous. Trimming took off 5 bases at V and 7 bases at J, with 20 bases between the two ends. From germline, CDR1 is LNHDA and CDR2 SQIVND (reference sequence). CDR3 size: 16 residues. CDR3 in amino acids: CASSPSRSRLGEKLFF. CDR3 nucleotides: TGTGCCAGTAGTCCCAGCCGGTCCAGGCTGGGTGAAAAACTGTTTTTT.

This clone was seen a single time. The CDR3 loop reads CASSQRLNFGDEQFF. CDR3 nucleotide sequence: TGTGCCAGCAGCCAAAGACTAAACTTTGGGGATGAGCAGTTCTTC. The chain employs TRBV4-2 and TRBJ2-1; D may be TRBD2 (5 bases). This CDR3 has 15 amino acids. Trimming pared 2 bases from V and 8 bases from J, leaving 16 bases between. From germline, CDR1 is LGHNA and CDR2 YNFKEQ.

Only one count was recorded for this clone. V usage is TRBV7-3 and J usage is TRBJ2-3, with TRBD1 matching 7 bases. The V segment lost 4 bases and the J segment 5 bases; nucleotides outside the gene matches: 3. Germline V gene lookup returns CDR1 SGHTA and CDR2 FQGTGA. The CDR3 has 13 residues. The CDR3 DNA is TGTGCCAGCAGCTCGAACAGGGGAGATACGCAGTATTTT. It encodes CASSSNRGDTQYF.

The chain links TRBV5-1 to TRBJ2-2, with a possible D match to TRBD2 (6 bases). Germline loops: CDR1 SGHRS, CDR2 YFSETQ. The CDR3 length is 13 residues. With 4 bases removed from V and 4 bases from J, the gap between germline ends came to 8 bases. CDR3 in amino acids: CASSGGGTGELFF. CDR3 nucleotides: TGCGCCAGCAGCGGGGGAGGCACCGGGGAGCTGTTTTTT.

The J gene is TRBJ1-2, the V gene TRBV9; TRBD1 might be the D (5 bases). Trimming cost V 0 bases and J 6 bases, with 12 bases left between them. CDR3 length equals 14 residues. CDR1 and CDR2 from the germline V gene are SGDLS and YYNGEE. CDR3 sequence: CASSVDPTDNGYTF. DNA of the CDR3: TGTGCCAGCAGCGTAGACCCGACGGACAATGGCTACACCTTC.

The chain recombines TRBV9 with TRBJ2-1, with a possible D match to TRBD2 (5 bases). Trimming removed 7 bases at V and 2 bases at J, with 19 bases between. The CDR3 consists of 16 residues. Germline assignment: CDR1 SGDLS and CDR2 YYNGEE. CDR3 sequence (DNA): TGTGCCAGCTCCTCGGACTCCCAAGTCCCCTACAATGAGCAGTTCTTC. Translation: CASSSDSQVPYNEQFF.

The table lists this clone with a few counts. The chain couples TRBV7-9 to TRBJ1-2; D not certain. The CDR3 consists of 15 residues. Trimming cost V 0 bases and J 6 bases, with 14 bases left between them. CDR1 and CDR2 (germline): SEHNR, FQNEAQ (reference sequence). CDR3 DNA sequence: TGTGCCAGCAGCTTAGCGATGGCCGGGAAGGATGGCTACACCTTC. As protein: CASSLAMAGKDGYTF.

This clone is a singleton in its sample. This chain joins TRBV5-1 and TRBJ2-7; TRBD2 agrees at 8 bases. CDR1 SGHRS and CDR2 YFSETQ come from the germline V gene. The V segment lost 0 bases and the J segment 2 bases; nucleotides outside the gene matches: 13. CDR3 size: 18 residues. CDR3 bases: TGCGCCAGCAGCTTGGGCCGAGGGGCTAGCGGGCTTCCCTACGAGCAGTACTTC. It translates to CASSLGRGASGLPYEQYF. Supplemented by reference TRBV5-1 and TRBJ2-7, the full variable domain reads KAGVTQTPRYLIKTRGQQVTLSCSPISGHRSVSWYQQTPGQGLQFLFEYFSETQRNKGNFPGRFSGRQFSNSRSEMNVSTLELGDSALYLCASSLGRGASGLPYEQYFGPGTRLTVT.

This sequence joins TRBV5-4 and TRBJ2-1; either TRBD1 or TRBD2 may fit D (6 bases each). The V end lost 0 bases, the J end lost 9 bases, and 19 bases lay between the germline ends. This CDR3 is built from 16 residues. Germline V gives CDR1 SGHNT, CDR2 YYREEE (reference sequence). CDR3 protein: CASSLDAAGGQGEQFF. The DNA of the CDR3 is TGTGCCAGCAGCTTGGACGCCGCTGGGGGGCAAGGTGAGCAGTTCTTC.

The rearrangement links TRBV10-1 to TRBJ2-3; D assignment may be TRBD1 or TRBD2 (6 bases each). The CDR3 sequence is 16 residues long. CDR1 is WNHNN, CDR2 SYGVQD, per germline (reference sequence). V gave up 0 bases and J gave up 5 bases, with 15 bases separating them. CDR3 coding DNA: TGCGCCAGCAGTGAGTCGGGCAGGGGCGGGGAAGATACGCAGTATTTT. The encoded protein is CASSESGRGGEDTQYF.

The chain joins TRBV6-1 to TRBJ2-7, with D unclear. Germline CDR1 reads MNHNS; CDR2 reads SASEGT. Trimming shortened V by 5 bases and J by 3 bases, and 17 bases separated the two germline ends. This CDR3 is 15 amino acids long. CDR3 coding DNA: TGTGCCAGCAGTCTAGATCCGGGCCCTAACTACGAGCAGTACTTC. This sequence encodes CASSLDPGPNYEQYF.

The V gene is TRBV4-1, the J gene TRBJ1-1; D is ambiguous. V gave up 3 bases and J gave up 0 bases, with 8 bases separating them. The CDR3 spans 14 residues. Germline assignment: CDR1 MGHRA and CDR2 YSYEKL. CDR3 region: CASSQTEMNTEAFF. In DNA form, the CDR3 reads TGCGCCAGCAGCCAGACGGAGATGAACACTGAAGCTTTCTTT.

J is TRBJ2-5 and V is TRBV7-6; D unresolved. The CDR3 length is 14 residues. Deletions cut 1 base from V and 5 bases from J, with 11 bases between. Per germline, CDR1 SGHVS and CDR2 FNYEAQ. CDR3 nucleotide sequence: TGTGCCAGCAGCTTAGACCCCGAGGAGGAGACCCAGTACTTC. Amino acids: CASSLDPEEETQYF.

The chain joins TRBV7-9 to TRBJ1-2; 8 bases are a match to TRBD1. CDR1 is SEHNR, CDR2 FQNEAQ, per germline (reference sequence). V lost 5 bases and J lost 6; bases outside the gene matches: 8. This CDR3 region has 14 residues. DNA of the CDR3: TGTGCCAGCAGCCAGGACAGGGCAGGGGATGGCTACACCTTC. Translating gives CASSQDRAGDGYTF.

The gene calls are TRBV11-2 and TRBJ2-1; D is unclear. The V and J ends lost 5 bases and 1 base respectively, with 6 bases between them. CDR3 length equals 13 residues. The germline CDR1 and CDR2 sequences are SGHAT and FQNNGV. The CDR3 sequence is CASSIVSYNEQFF. For the CDR3, the DNA is TGTGCCAGCAGCATCGTTTCCTACAATGAGCAGTTCTTC. Using reference TRBV11-2 and TRBJ2-1 for the parts outside the CDR3, the full variable domain is EAGVAQSPRYKIIEKRQSVAFWCNPISGHATLYWYQQILGQGPKLLIQFQNNGVVDDSQLPKDRFSAERLKGVDSTLKIQPAKLEDSAVYLCASSIVSYNEQFFGPGTRLTVL.

V and J are TRBV28 and TRBJ2-5; D is unclear. V shed 3 bases and J shed 4 bases, with 3 bases lying between them. This CDR3 is 11 amino acids long. Per the germline V gene, CDR1 is MDHEN and CDR2 is SYDVKM. In DNA, the CDR3 is TGTGCCAGCAGTTTCATAGAGACCCAGTACTTC. Translation: CASSFIETQYF.

V is TRBV10-2 and J is TRBJ2-1; 7 positions match TRBD1. V dropped 7 bases and J dropped 8; count of bases not matched to a gene: 14. The germline V gene has CDR1 WSHSY and CDR2 SAAADI. CDR3 length: 15 residues. CDR3 region: CASNPKADREHEQFF. As DNA, the CDR3 is TGCGCCAGCAACCCGAAGGCTGACAGGGAACATGAGCAGTTCTTC.

The chain joins TRBV6-4 to TRBJ2-1, with 10 bases lining up with TRBD2. V shed 0 bases and J 6 bases; nucleotides not matched to a gene: 5. CDR3 size: 16 residues. The germline CDR1 and CDR2 sequences are MRHNA and SNTAGT. The CDR3 coding sequence is TGTGCCAGCAGTGACTCGAAACTAGCGGGGTCCAATGAGCAGTTCTTC. It encodes CASSDSKLAGSNEQFF.

The chain couples TRBV7-6 to TRBJ2-3; no reliable D call. This CDR3 is 15 amino acids long. Deletions cut 2 bases from V and 0 bases from J, with 9 bases between. CDR1 is SGHVS and CDR2 is FNYEAQ in the germline V gene. CDR3 nucleotides: TGTGCCAGCAGCTTAAGGGCTGAGAGCACAGATACGCAGTATTTT. Translating gives CASSLRAESTDTQYF.

This rearrangement joins TRBV7-3 to TRBJ2-4; a possible D gene is TRBD2 (6 bases). V was pared by 1 base and J by 9 bases, with 19 bases between. The CDR3 length is 16 residues. CDR1 is SGHTA and CDR2 is FQGTGA in the germline V gene. The CDR3 nucleotides are TGTGCCAGCAGCTTAATGGGCGGGGTTAATGGTGGCATTCAGTACTTC. As protein: CASSLMGGVNGGIQYF.

The chain joins TRBV19 to TRBJ1-5; 7 bases are a match to TRBD1. The CDR3 has 13 amino acids. Germline assignment: CDR1 LNHDA and CDR2 SQIVND (reference sequence). The junction had 2 bases not matched to a gene; V was cut back by 5 bases and J by 4 bases. The CDR3 is CASSGTENQPQHF. The CDR3 nucleotides read TGTGCCAGTAGTGGGACAGAGAATCAGCCCCAGCATTTT. Drawing the rest from reference TRBV19 and TRBJ1-5, the complete variable domain is DGGITQSPKYLFRKEGQNVTLSCEQNLNHDAMYWYRQDPGQGLRLIYYSQIVNDFQKGDIAEGYSVSREKKESFPLTVTSAQKNPTAFYLCASSGTENQPQHFGDGTRLSIL.

This clone occurred once. The chain combines TRBV20-1 with TRBJ2-1; maybe TRBD2 (5 bases). Germline V gene sequence: CDR1 DFQATT, CDR2 SNEGSKA (reference sequence). Trimming pared 0 bases from V and 10 bases from J, leaving 7 bases between. The CDR3 has 11 residues. Here the CDR3 reads CSAREAAEQFF. The CDR3 nucleotides are TGCAGTGCTAGAGAAGCGGCCGAGCAGTTCTTC.

The V gene is TRBV7-8, the J gene TRBJ2-5; 14 nucleotides match TRBD2. CDR3 length equals 15 residues. V was clipped by 5 bases and J by 2 bases; unmatched bases: 1. From germline, CDR1 is SGHVS and CDR2 FQNEAQ. The CDR3 spells CASSRTSGGQETQYF. DNA for the CDR3: TGTGCCAGCAGCAGGACTAGCGGGGGGCAAGAGACCCAGTACTTC.

A few counts support this clone. The chain joins TRBV6-6 to TRBJ1-5; D may be TRBD1 (6 bases). The V and J ends lost 9 bases and 3 bases respectively, with 12 bases between them. CDR3 length: 13 residues. Germline V gene data show CDR1 as MNHNY and CDR2 as SVGAGI (reference sequence). The CDR3 DNA is TGTGCCAGTAGAGGGGGGGCCAATCAGCCCCAGCATTTT. Translation: CASRGGANQPQHF.

The J gene is TRBJ1-1, the V gene TRBV19; D is undetermined. The ends were cut back, 4 bases at V and 4 bases at J, with 28 bases in the middle. Germline V lookup: CDR1 LNHDA, CDR2 SQIVND (reference sequence). CDR3 size: 19 residues. In nucleotides, the CDR3 is TGTGCCAGTAGTAGTCAAGAAAGAATGGCGCGGGTAGCGAGCACTGAAGCTTTCTTT. This sequence encodes CASSSQERMARVASTEAFF. Based on the CDR3 plus reference TRBV19 and TRBJ1-1, the full variable domain is DGGITQSPKYLFRKEGQNVTLSCEQNLNHDAMYWYRQDPGQGLRLIYYSQIVNDFQKGDIAEGYSVSREKKESFPLTVTSAQKNPTAFYLCASSSQERMARVASTEAFFGQGTRLTVV.